Shown below are 25 T cell receptor beta chains from a single sample sequenced in a study of CD8 T cells in ankylosing spondylitis. In TCRdb, the 5' RACE reads were re-called with MiXCR into one record per CDR3 protein. The data contain over 200,000 distinct CDR3 sequences, 8% to 11% of them seen just once; the ten biggest clones take up less than 25%. Material: blood, either unsorted or a sorted T cell fraction (not recorded which). The receptor set was obtained from a male donor with ankylosing spondylitis or in good health (not recorded which).

The rearrangement links TRBV20-1 to TRBJ2-6; TRBD2 matches 7 bases. This CDR3 has 16 residues. CDR1 and CDR2 from the germline V gene are DFQATT and SNEGSKA (reference sequence). V lost 1 base to trimming and J lost 0 bases; unmatched junction nucleotides: 3. The CDR3 DNA follows: TGCAGTGCTAGAGGCAGCGGGGTCTCTGGGGCCAACGTCCTGACTTTC. Its protein product is CSARGSGVSGANVLTF.

The table lists this clonotype with a few counts. The gene calls are TRBV12-3 or TRBV12-4 and TRBJ2-5; D assignment may be TRBD1 or TRBD2 (6 bases each). The CDR3 runs to 14 residues. Between the trimmed V and J ends, which lost 7 bases and 5 bases, there was a span of 17 bases. CDR3 nucleotide sequence: TGTGCCAGCACTCCCGACGGGGGCCCGGAGACCCAGTACTTC. Encoded protein: CASTPDGGPETQYF.

There are many counts of this clonotype. The rearrangement links TRBV12-3 or TRBV12-4 to TRBJ1-6, with a possible D match to TRBD1 (5 bases). The CDR3 loop spans 12 amino acids. V shed 8 bases and J shed 14 bases, with 16 bases lying between them. CDR3 loop: CASRGGETALHF. The DNA of the CDR3 is TGTGCCAGCCGGGGCGGGGAGACGGCCCTCCACTTT.

This clonotype was seen repeatedly, ten times or more. The chain links TRBV7-2 to TRBJ2-3; 7 nucleotides align to TRBD1. In germline, CDR1 is SGHTA, CDR2 FQGNSA. J lost 2 bases, V lost 6 bases, and 8 bases had no gene match. This CDR3 has 15 residues. CDR3 residues: CASRVARGITDTQYF. CDR3 coding DNA: TGTGCCAGCAGGGTAGCCAGGGGGATCACAGATACGCAGTATTTT.

This clonotype appeared many times. V usage is TRBV5-1 and J usage is TRBJ1-1, with 7 nucleotides matching TRBD1. The CDR3 contains 15 residues. Trimming cost V 0 bases and J 7 bases; bases outside gene matches: 9. Germline V gene sequence: CDR1 SGHRS, CDR2 YFSETQ. CDR3 residues: CASSLVQGGPDEAFF. The CDR3 bases are TGCGCCAGCAGCTTGGTGCAGGGGGGCCCCGATGAAGCTTTCTTT.

The rearrangement uses TRBV7-6 and TRBJ2-5, with no clear D. This CDR3 contains 14 residues. Germline V gene sequence: CDR1 SGHVS, CDR2 FNYEAQ. Trimming removed 5 bases at V and 5 bases at J, with 15 bases between. This CDR3 reads CASSGTIVVETQYF. The CDR3 DNA reads TGTGCCAGCAGCGGTACGATAGTGGTTGAGACCCAGTACTTC.

This clonotype showed up many times. The V call is TRBV5-1, the J call TRBJ1-1; possible D gene TRBD1, 5 bases. Trimming pared 4 bases from V and 7 bases from J, leaving 14 bases between. The CDR3 runs to 13 residues. CDR1 SGHRS and CDR2 YFSETQ come from the germline V gene. The CDR3 sequence: CASSGEGVSEAFF. The CDR3 bases are TGCGCCAGCAGCGGGGAAGGGGTTAGTGAAGCTTTCTTT.

This clonotype was counted many times. This chain uses TRBV4-2 with TRBJ2-1; perhaps TRBD2 as D (5 bases). From germline, CDR1 is LGHNA and CDR2 YNFKEQ. This CDR3 is 16 amino acids long. V lost 0 bases, J lost 5 bases, and 14 bases lay in between. CDR3: CASSQDIQRLDNEQFF. In nucleotides, the CDR3 is TGTGCCAGCAGCCAAGATATCCAGCGGCTTGACAATGAGCAGTTCTTC.

This clonotype was recorded at least ten times. DNA for the CDR3: TGCAGTGCTAGGGGCCCGACTAGGGGGTTCTTC. Its protein is CSARGPTRGFF. This chain joins TRBV20-1 and TRBJ2-1; TRBD2 might be the D (6 bases). The CDR3 has 11 residues. Trimming removed 3 bases at V and 15 bases at J, with 15 bases between. Germline assignment: CDR1 DFQATT and CDR2 SNEGSKA (reference sequence).

This chain joins TRBV18 and TRBJ2-1; no clear D. Germline V gene lookup returns CDR1 KGHSH and CDR2 LQKENI. This CDR3 contains 12 residues. V was cut by 0 bases and J by 8 bases, with 5 bases left in between. DNA for the CDR3: TGTGCCAGCTCACCACCCTCCTATGAGCAGTTCTTC. Amino acids: CASSPPSYEQFF.

In regard to this clonotype: A much larger clone is a single base away; this may be a read error. The chain combines TRBV7-6 with TRBJ2-1; no reliable D call. The CDR3 is 15 amino acids. Between the trimmed V and J ends, which lost 4 bases and 0 bases, there was a span of 10 bases. Germline-derived CDR1 and CDR2 are SGHVS and FNYEAQ. In nucleotides, the CDR3 is TGTGCCAGCAGCTCCCCGTTCGGCTCCTACAATGAGCAGTTCTTC. This sequence encodes CASSSPFGSYNEQFF.

This clonotype was seen more than once but under ten times. The gene calls are TRBV9 and TRBJ1-1; no clear D. The germline V gene encodes CDR1 SGDLS and CDR2 YYNGEE. The CDR3 loop spans 14 amino acids. V lost 0 bases to trimming and J lost 4 bases, with 10 bases between them. CDR3 sequence reads: CASSVVPSGTEAFF. For the CDR3, the DNA is TGTGCCAGCAGCGTAGTCCCCTCGGGCACTGAAGCTTTCTTT.

This clonotype was found many times. The germline gene is not matched at one end of the junction; a read error may be the cause. The chain is built from TRBV5-1 and TRBJ1-1; unclear D gene. Looked up from germline, CDR1 is SGHRS and CDR2 is YFSETQ. The CDR3 spans 12 residues. This CDR3 is CASSSVNTEAFF. For the CDR3, the DNA is TGTGCCAGCAGTTCGGTGAACACTGAAGCTTTCTTT.

This clonotype was counted ten times or more. The chain combines TRBV20-1 with TRBJ1-2; D is perhaps TRBD1 (5 bases). The CDR3 consists of 13 residues. Germline V gene lookup returns CDR1 DFQATT and CDR2 SNEGSKA (reference sequence). V lost 5 bases and J 4 bases, leaving 14 bases between the germline ends. The CDR3 protein is CSAGIGGVYGYTF. CDR3 nucleotide sequence: TGCAGTGCTGGGATTGGGGGGGTCTATGGCTACACCTTC.

The chain recombines TRBV6-5 with TRBJ2-3; D ambiguous. CDR1 and CDR2 from the germline V gene are MNHEY and SVGAGI. V was trimmed by 4 bases and J by 4 bases, leaving 12 bases between them. The CDR3 sequence is 14 residues long. CDR3 protein: CASSSPLGPDTQYF. The CDR3 nucleotides read TGTGCCAGCAGTTCCCCCTTAGGCCCAGATACGCAGTATTTT.

This clonotype was seen at least ten times. The gene calls are TRBV2 and TRBJ1-6, with D unresolved. The CDR3 runs 15 residues. V lost 3 bases and J 0 bases, leaving 6 bases between the germline ends. Per germline, CDR1 SNHLY and CDR2 FYNNEI. Here the CDR3 reads CASSDGSSYNSPLHF. The CDR3 DNA sequence: TGTGCCAGCAGTGACGGAAGCTCCTATAATTCACCCCTCCACTTT.

The chain links TRBV15 to TRBJ2-7; D gene uncertain. This CDR3 region has 15 residues. Germline V gene sequence: CDR1 LNHNV, CDR2 YYDKDF (reference sequence). Between the trimmed V and J ends, which lost 5 bases and 4 bases, there was a span of 18 bases. CDR3 nucleotides: TGTGCCACCAGCGGCAAGAGCCTCGGTTGGTACGAGCAGTACTTC. Its protein product is CATSGKSLGWYEQYF.

This clonotype was found many times. The chain joins TRBV5-1 to TRBJ2-3; the D is unclear. The germline V gene encodes CDR1 SGHRS and CDR2 YFSETQ. There are 14 residues in the CDR3. V gave up 1 base and J gave up 4 bases, with 10 bases separating them. The CDR3 DNA follows: TGCGCCAGCAGCTTGCCCGGGCCCGCAGATACGCAGTATTTT. Its protein product is CASSLPGPADTQYF.

This clonotype was recorded many times. CDR3 DNA: TGTGCCAGCAGTCCTGTGGTGACGCAGGGGGAGACCCAGTACTTC. Amino acid sequence: CASSPVVTQGETQYF. The chain couples TRBV7-8 to TRBJ2-5, with D maybe TRBD1 (6 bases). V lost 6 bases and J lost 5, with 19 bases in between. Germline V gives CDR1 SGHVS, CDR2 FQNEAQ. The length of the CDR3 is 15 residues.

This clonotype occurred many times. In DNA, the CDR3 is TGTGCCAGCTCACCAACAGGTTACACTGAAGCTTTCTTT. It translates to CASSPTGYTEAFF. This sequence joins TRBV18 and TRBJ1-1, with D possibly matching TRBD1 (5 bases). V was shortened by 2 bases and J by 3 bases, with 7 bases between the two germline ends. Germline loops: CDR1 KGHSH, CDR2 LQKENI. CDR3 length: 13 residues.

CDR3 DNA: TGTGCCAGCAGCTTTGAGCGGGGGGGCGAGCTGTTTTTT. It translates to CASSFERGGELFF. The gene calls are TRBV11-2 and TRBJ2-2, with 10 bases aligning to TRBD2. Germline V gene sequence: CDR1 SGHAT, CDR2 FQNNGV. Trimming cost V 3 bases and J 11 bases; bases outside gene matches: 3. The CDR3 is 13 residues long.

This clonotype was seen many times. The DNA of the CDR3 is TGTGCCAGCAGCTTTCCGGGACAGGTCACTGAAGCTTTCTTT. Its protein is CASSFPGQVTEAFF. V is TRBV11-2 and J is TRBJ1-1; TRBD1 matches 8 bases. Germline V gene lookup returns CDR1 SGHAT and CDR2 FQNNGV. Trimming removed 3 bases from V and 4 bases from J; junction bases left unmatched: 4. The CDR3 has 14 amino acids.

This clonotype was seen repeatedly, ten times or more. The chain recombines TRBV12-3 or TRBV12-4 with TRBJ1-4; D remains ambiguous. V was trimmed by 7 bases and J by 16 bases, leaving 22 bases between them. The CDR3 is 13 residues long. The CDR3 region is CASNPSGDNEKFF. The CDR3 DNA sequence: TGTGCCAGCAACCCCTCGGGAGATAATGAGAAGTTTTTT.

This clonotype has at least ten counts. The chain combines TRBV27 with TRBJ2-1; TRBD1 aligns across 10 bases. V was pared by 2 bases and J by 8 bases, with 12 bases of the junction left unmatched. The V gene's germline CDR1 is MNHEY and CDR2 SMNVEV (reference sequence). The length of the CDR3 is 17 residues. Written as DNA, the CDR3 is TGTGCCAGCAGTTTAAGTCGACAGGGGGCGGCTTGGGATGAGCAGTTCTTC. The encoded protein is CASSLSRQGAAWDEQFF.

This clonotype was counted between two and nine times. The rearrangement uses TRBV28 and TRBJ1-5; D uncertain. Germline CDR1 reads MDHEN; CDR2 reads SYDVKM. The CDR3 length is 13 residues. Trimming took off 4 bases at V and 1 base at J, with 5 bases between the two ends. The CDR3: CASSWVSNQPQHF. CDR3 nucleotides: TGTGCCAGCAGTTGGGTCAGCAATCAGCCCCAGCATTTT. Full variable domain (rest looked up from reference TRBV28 and TRBJ1-5): DVKVTQSSRYLVKRTGEKVFLECVQDMDHENMFWYRQDPGLGLRLIYFSYDVKMKEKGDIPEGYSVSREKKERFSLILESASTNQTSMYLCASSWVSNQPQHFGDGTRLSIL.